These 14 T cell receptor beta chains originate from one sample sequenced in a study of metastatic and nonmetastatic thyroid tumors. The entire patient cohort was treatment-naive prior to thyroid surgery. TCRdb recomputed clones from the PCR reads via MiXCR. The sample contains about 16,000 clones, 15% to 19% of which appear only once. Sequencing used blood. The source of these receptors is a female donor with papillary thyroid cancer or a benign thyroid nodule (not recorded which). Some clones in this sample may be carry-over from other donors' samples.

This clone was detected ten times or more. The chain carries TRBV6-2 or TRBV6-3 and TRBJ2-4; a possible D gene is TRBD2 (7 bases). CDR1 is MNHEY, CDR2 SVGEGT, per germline. Trimming pared 2 bases from V and 0 bases from J, leaving 11 bases between. The CDR3 contains 16 residues. The CDR3 DNA is TGTGCCAGCAGTTACGGGGGGGGGCTAGCCAAAAACATTCAGTACTTC. Its translation: CASSYGGGLAKNIQYF.

V and J are TRBV7-9 and TRBJ1-2; possible D gene TRBD1, 5 bases. The length of the CDR3 is 15 residues. With 5 bases removed from V and 4 bases from J, the gap between germline ends came to 17 bases. The V gene's germline CDR1 is SEHNR and CDR2 FQNEAQ (reference sequence). The CDR3 DNA is TGTGCCAGCAGCCCAGACAGAGGGGACCTCTATGGCTACACCTTC. Protein sequence: CASSPDRGDLYGYTF.

This clone was recorded a few times. V is TRBV29-1 and J is TRBJ1-2; D not resolved. The CDR3 covers 11 residues. Germline V gives CDR1 SQVTM, CDR2 ANQGSEA. Trimming removed 4 bases at V and 2 bases at J, with 5 bases between. In nucleotides, the CDR3 is TGCAGCGTTGTACAGAACTATGGCTACACCTTC. This sequence encodes CSVVQNYGYTF.

To note about this clone: Just one base apart from a much larger clone, this may be a read error. Other DNA sequences in this sample translate to the same CDR3. J is TRBJ2-5 and V is TRBV20-1; D unclear. This CDR3 is built from 11 residues. V was trimmed by 6 bases and J by 5 bases, leaving 10 bases between them. Looked up from germline, CDR1 is DFQATT and CDR2 is SNEGSKA (reference sequence). CDR3 region: CSAVRAETQYF. In DNA, the CDR3 is TGCAGTGCAGTACGGGCGGAGACCCAGTACTTC.

This clone has a handful of counts. The rearrangement joins TRBV6-1 to TRBJ2-2; 7 nucleotides agree with TRBD1. V trimming: 7 bases; J trimming: 5 bases; junction bases outside the gene matches: 13. CDR1 and CDR2 from the germline V gene are MNHNS and SASEGT. The CDR3 totals 16 residues. The CDR3 is CASTPLQGRKTGELFF. DNA of the CDR3: TGTGCCAGCACCCCACTACAGGGGAGAAAGACCGGGGAGCTGTTTTTT.

Only a few counts were recorded for this clone. This chain joins TRBV6-1 and TRBJ2-7; TRBD1 matches at 10 bases. The CDR3 runs 15 residues. Germline CDR1 is MNHNS and CDR2 is SASEGT. The J segment lost 2 bases and the V segment lost 4 bases, leaving 5 bases of the junction unmatched. This chain's CDR3 is CASSVTGTGAYEQYF. The CDR3 DNA follows: TGTGCCAGCAGTGTAACCGGGACAGGGGCCTACGAGCAGTACTTC.

The table lists this clone with a few counts. The chain combines TRBV28 with TRBJ2-7; no reliable D call. CDR1 MDHEN and CDR2 SYDVKM come from the germline V gene. Trimming took 3 bases from V and 7 from J, leaving 10 bases between them. The length of the CDR3 is 12 residues. CDR3 DNA sequence: TGTGCCAGCAGTTTCCGGACGACTGAGCAGTACTTC. This translates into CASSFRTTEQYF.

This clone was recorded at least ten times. This chain joins TRBV29-1 and TRBJ1-2, with a weak D call TRBD1 (5 bases). CDR1 is SQVTM and CDR2 is ANQGSEA in the germline V gene. The CDR3 runs 11 residues. V was pared by 7 bases and J by 9 bases, with 15 bases between. DNA for the CDR3: TGCAGCGCTGTGTTGCAGGGAAGCTACACCTTC. It specifies CSAVLQGSYTF. Full variable domain (missing parts from reference TRBV29-1 and TRBJ1-2): SAVISQKPSRDICQRGTSLTIQCQVDSQVTMMFWYRQQPGQSLTLIATANQGSEATYESGFVIDKFPISRPNLTFSTLTVSNMSPEDSSIYLCSAVLQGSYTFGSGTRLTVV.

This clone has ten or more counts. This rearrangement joins TRBV30 to TRBJ1-1; TRBD1 aligns across 7 bases. CDR1 is GTSNPN and CDR2 is SVGIG in the germline V gene (reference sequence). The CDR3 extends over 17 amino acids. V was pared by 0 bases and J by 5 bases, with 15 bases of the junction left unmatched. The CDR3 protein is CAWSVRQGGTTLTEAFF. CDR3 sequence (DNA): TGTGCCTGGAGTGTACGGCAGGGGGGCACCACGTTGACTGAAGCTTTCTTT. Full variable domain (rest looked up from reference TRBV30 and TRBJ1-1): SQTIHQWPATLVQPVGSPLSLECTVEGTSNPNLYWYRQAAGRGLQLLFYSVGIGQISSEVPQNLSASRPQDRQFILSSKKLLLSDSGFYLCAWSVRQGGTTLTEAFFGQGTRLTVV.

The sample holds many counts of this clone. V usage is TRBV3-1 and J usage is TRBJ2-3, with no clear D. V dropped 0 bases and J dropped 6 bases, with 16 bases sitting between them. The CDR3 has 16 residues. Per the germline V gene, CDR1 is LGHDT and CDR2 is YNNKEL (reference sequence). The CDR3 spells CASSQDSGLLVDTQYF. In DNA form, the CDR3 reads TGTGCCAGCAGCCAAGATTCAGGATTACTCGTTGATACGCAGTATTTT.

A word on this clone: A much larger clone is a single base away; this may be a read error. The chain has TRBV20-1 and TRBJ1-4; D call uncertain. Germline-derived CDR1 and CDR2 are DFQATT and SNEGSKA (reference sequence). The CDR3 contains 11 residues. CDR3 sequence reads: CSSSASEKLFF. The DNA for the CDR3 is TGCAGTTCTAGTGCGAGTGAAAAACTGTTTTTT.

This clone was counted ten times or more. The V call is TRBV3-1, the J call TRBJ1-5; D is undetermined. The CDR3 consists of 15 residues. Trimming took off 2 bases at V and 0 bases at J, with 8 bases between the two ends. CDR1 and CDR2 (germline): LGHDT, YNNKEL (reference sequence). The CDR3 sequence is CASSQSDYSNQPQHF. The CDR3 DNA sequence: TGTGCCAGCAGCCAATCAGATTATAGCAATCAGCCCCAGCATTTT.

At least ten counts were recorded for this clone. The chain carries TRBV29-1 and TRBJ1-2, with 11 bases aligning to TRBD1. This CDR3 has 19 residues. V trimming: 6 bases; J trimming: 0 bases; junction bases outside the gene matches: 18. Germline lookup yields CDR1 SQVTM and CDR2 ANQGSEA. The chain's CDR3 is CSVRGSWDRGGFSNYGYTF. The DNA of the CDR3 is TGCAGCGTCCGAGGAAGTTGGGACAGGGGGGGATTTTCTAACTATGGCTACACCTTC.

This chain links TRBV6-1 with TRBJ2-2, with 11 positions matching TRBD2. The CDR3 consists of 16 residues. Losses at the gene ends were 6 bases for V and 2 bases for J; bases not matched to a gene: 5. Germline V CDR1 and CDR2: MNHNS, SASEGT. This chain's CDR3 is CASSVAGGPNTGELFF. CDR3 DNA: TGTGCCAGCAGCGTAGCGGGAGGGCCCAACACCGGGGAGCTGTTTTTT.